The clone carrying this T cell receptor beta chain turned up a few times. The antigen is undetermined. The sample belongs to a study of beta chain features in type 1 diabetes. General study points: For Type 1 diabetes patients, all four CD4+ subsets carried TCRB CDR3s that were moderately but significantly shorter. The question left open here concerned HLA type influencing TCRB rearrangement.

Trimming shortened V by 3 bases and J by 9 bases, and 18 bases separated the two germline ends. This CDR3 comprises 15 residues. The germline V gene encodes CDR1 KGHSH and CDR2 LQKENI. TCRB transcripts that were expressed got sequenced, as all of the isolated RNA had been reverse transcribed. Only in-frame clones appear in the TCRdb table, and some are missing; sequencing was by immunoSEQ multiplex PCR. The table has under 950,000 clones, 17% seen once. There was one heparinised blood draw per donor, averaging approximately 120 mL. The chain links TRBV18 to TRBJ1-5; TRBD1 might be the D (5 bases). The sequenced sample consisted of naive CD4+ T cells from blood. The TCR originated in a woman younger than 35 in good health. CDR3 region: CASSPQDIGHGPQHF. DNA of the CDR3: TGTGCCAGCTCACCCCAGGACATCGGCCACGGGCCCCAGCATTTT.